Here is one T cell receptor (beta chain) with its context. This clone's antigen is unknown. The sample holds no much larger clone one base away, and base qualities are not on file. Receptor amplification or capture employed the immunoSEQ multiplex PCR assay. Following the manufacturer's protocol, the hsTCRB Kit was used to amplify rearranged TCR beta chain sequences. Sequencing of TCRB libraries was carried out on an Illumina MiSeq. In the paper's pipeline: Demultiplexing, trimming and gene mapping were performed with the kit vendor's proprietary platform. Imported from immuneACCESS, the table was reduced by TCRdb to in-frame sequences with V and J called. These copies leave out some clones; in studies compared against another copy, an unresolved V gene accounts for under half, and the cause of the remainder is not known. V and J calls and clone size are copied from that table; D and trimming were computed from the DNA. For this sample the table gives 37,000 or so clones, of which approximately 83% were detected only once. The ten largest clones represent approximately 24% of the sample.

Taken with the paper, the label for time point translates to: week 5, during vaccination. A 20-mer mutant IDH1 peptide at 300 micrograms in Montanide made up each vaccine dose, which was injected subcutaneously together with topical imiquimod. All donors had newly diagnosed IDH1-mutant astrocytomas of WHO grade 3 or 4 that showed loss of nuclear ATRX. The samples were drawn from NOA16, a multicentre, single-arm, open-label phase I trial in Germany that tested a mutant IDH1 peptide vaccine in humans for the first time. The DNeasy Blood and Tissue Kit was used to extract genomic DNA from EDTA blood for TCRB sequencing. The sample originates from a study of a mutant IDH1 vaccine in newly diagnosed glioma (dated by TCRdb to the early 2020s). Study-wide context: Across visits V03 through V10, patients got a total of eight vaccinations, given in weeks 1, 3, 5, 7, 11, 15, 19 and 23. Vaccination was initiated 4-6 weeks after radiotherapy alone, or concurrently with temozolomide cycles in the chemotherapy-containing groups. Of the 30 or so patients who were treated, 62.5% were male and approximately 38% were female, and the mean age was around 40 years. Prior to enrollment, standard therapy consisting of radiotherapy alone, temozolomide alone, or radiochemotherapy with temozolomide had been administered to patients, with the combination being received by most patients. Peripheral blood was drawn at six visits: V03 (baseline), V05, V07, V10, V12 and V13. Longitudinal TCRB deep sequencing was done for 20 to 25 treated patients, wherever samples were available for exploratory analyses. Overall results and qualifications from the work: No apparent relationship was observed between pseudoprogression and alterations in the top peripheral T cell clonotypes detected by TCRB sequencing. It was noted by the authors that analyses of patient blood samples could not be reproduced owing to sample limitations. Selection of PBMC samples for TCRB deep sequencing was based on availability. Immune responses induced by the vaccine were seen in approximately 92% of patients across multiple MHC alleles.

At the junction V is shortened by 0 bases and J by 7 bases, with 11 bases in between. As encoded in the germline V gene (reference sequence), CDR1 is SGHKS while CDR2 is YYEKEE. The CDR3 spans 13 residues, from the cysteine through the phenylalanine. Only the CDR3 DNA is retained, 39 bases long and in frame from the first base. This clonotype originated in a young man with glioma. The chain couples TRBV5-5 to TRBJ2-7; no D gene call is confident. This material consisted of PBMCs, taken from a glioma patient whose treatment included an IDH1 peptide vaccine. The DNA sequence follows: TGTGCCAGCAGCTTGGACTCCAATAAGGAGCAGTACTTC. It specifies CASSLDSNKEQYF. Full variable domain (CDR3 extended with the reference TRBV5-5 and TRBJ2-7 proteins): DAGVTQSPTHLIKTRGQQVTLRCSPISGHKSVSWYQQVLGQGPQFIFQYYEKEERGRGNFPDRFSARQFPNYSSELNVNALLLGDSALYLCASSLDSNKEQYFGPGTRLTVT.